The sequence of this T cell receptor (beta chain) was determined in a study of graft-versus-host responses after intestinal transplantation. Study at large: Each transplant was multivisceral, liver-intestinal, or isolated intestinal.

Sequenced by immunoSEQ multiplex PCR; TCRdb stores in-frame clones only, minus some. The data contain around 100,000 clones, roughly 93% of them singletons. A single count supports this clone. Antigen specificity is unknown. General study findings and limits: GvH clones surfaced in recipient marrow, some emerging earlier in ileum or blood.

The starting material was unstimulated CD8+ T cells sorted from spleen or lymph node cells, obtained before intestinal transplant. This receptor was identified in a human donor who received an intestinal transplant.

The CDR3 nucleotides read TGTGCCAGCAGCAGCGGGACCACCGACGGAGAGACCCAGTACTTC. Its translation is CASSSGTTDGETQYF. The V call is TRBV7-3, the J call TRBJ2-5; 7 bases are shared with TRBD2. Germline CDR1 SGHTA, CDR2 FQGTGA. The V gene end was trimmed by 5 bases and the J gene end by 4 bases; junction bases not matched to a gene: 10. The CDR3 runs to 15 residues.